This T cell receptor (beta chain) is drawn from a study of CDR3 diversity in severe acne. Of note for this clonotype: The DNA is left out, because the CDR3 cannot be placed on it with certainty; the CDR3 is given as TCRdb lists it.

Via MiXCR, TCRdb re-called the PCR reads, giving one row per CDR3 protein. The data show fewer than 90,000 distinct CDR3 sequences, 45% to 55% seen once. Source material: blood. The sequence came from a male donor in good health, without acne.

The CDR3 protein is CATRRGQLFTSVPPDEDRAFEAFF. V usage is TRBV24-1 and J usage is TRBJ1-1; the DNA was not compared with TRBD1, the D call given in the table. The CDR3 is 24 residues long, ends included. Germline CDR1 KGHDR, CDR2 SFDVKD.